Below, 15 T cell receptor beta chains from the same sample are listed, as sequenced in a study of beta chain features in type 1 diabetes (dated by TCRdb to 2016 to 2019). Library generation was performed with the immunoSEQ multiplex PCR assay. The High Capacity cDNA Reverse Transcription Kit was used to reverse transcribe all of the isolated RNA, meaning that expressed TCRB transcripts were what got sequenced. TCRdb took this table from immuneACCESS and kept in-frame rearrangements with V and J called. Such tables lack part of the clones; where checked against another copy, unresolved V genes explain under half of the gap, and the rest is unexplained. The sample includes about half a million clones, with roughly 30% observed a single time. Together, the top ten hold roughly 0.066% of the sample. Sequencing input: naive CD4+ T cells from blood. The cell subset or site label of this sample denotes: true naive CD4+ T cells. These receptors were obtained from a young man in good health.

The chain employs TRBV30 and TRBJ1-4; D gene uncertain. Deletions cut 1 base from V and 6 bases from J, with 9 bases between. CDR1 GTSNPN and CDR2 SVGIG come from the germline V gene (reference sequence). The CDR3 is 13 amino acids. The CDR3 sequence: CAWSGSRDEKLFF. The CDR3 DNA reads as TGTGCCTGGAGTGGCTCGCGCGATGAAAAACTGTTTTTT.

This clone was recorded a few times. The rearrangement links TRBV4-3 to TRBJ2-7; TRBD2 is a possible D gene (5 bases). Trimming left V 5 bases short and J 8 bases short, with 16 bases between. Germline CDR1 and CDR2: LGHNA and YSLEER. The CDR3 has 13 amino acids. For the CDR3, the DNA is TGCGCCAGCAGCAATCTTCGGGGAACCCAGCAGTACTTC. This gives the protein CASSNLRGTQQYF.

The rearrangement uses TRBV2 and TRBJ2-5; 7 bases line up with TRBD1. The V gene end was trimmed by 3 bases and the J gene end by 5 bases; junction bases not matched to a gene: 12. This CDR3 is built from 16 residues. Germline CDR1 is SNHLY and CDR2 is FYNNEI. The CDR3 is CASSDKFDRVGETQYF. The CDR3 coding sequence is TGTGCCAGCAGTGACAAATTCGACAGGGTCGGTGAGACCCAGTACTTC.

This CDR3 reads CASSATGGWSTGELFF. Written as DNA, the CDR3 is TGTGCCAGCAGCGCCACAGGGGGCTGGTCCACCGGGGAGCTGTTTTTT. This rearrangement joins TRBV9 to TRBJ2-2, with 9 nucleotides matching TRBD1. The CDR3 loop spans 16 amino acids. Trimming removed 3 bases from V and 4 bases from J; junction bases left unmatched: 7. Germline V gene sequence: CDR1 SGDLS, CDR2 YYNGEE.

The table lists this clone with a few counts. This chain connects TRBV25-1 to TRBJ2-1; 8 bases align to TRBD2. V trimming: 8 bases; J trimming: 10 bases; junction bases outside the gene matches: 16. The CDR3 is 15 residues long. Germline values: CDR1 MGHDK, CDR2 SYGVNS. The CDR3 sequence is CASSNVAGSMKEQFF. For the CDR3, the DNA is TGTGCCAGCTCGAACGTAGCGGGAAGCATGAAGGAGCAGTTCTTC.

J is TRBJ2-5 and V is TRBV5-1; D possibly corresponds to TRBD2 (5 bases). Trimming cost V 8 bases and J 5 bases, with 19 bases left between them. The CDR3 sequence is 14 residues long. Germline V CDR1 and CDR2: SGHRS, YFSETQ. The chain's CDR3 is CASGRLAERETQYF. CDR3 nucleotides: TGCGCCAGTGGCAGGCTAGCTGAACGGGAGACCCAGTACTTC.

The chain couples TRBV29-1 to TRBJ2-5; D is perhaps TRBD1 (7 bases). V was pared by 4 bases and J by 5 bases, with 11 bases between. This CDR3 region has 12 residues. Germline lookup yields CDR1 SQVTM and CDR2 ANQGSEA. CDR3 bases: TGCAGCGTTGCCAGGGGGGACGAGACCCAGTACTTC. This codes for CSVARGDETQYF.

This clone was seen a few times. This chain connects TRBV5-1 to TRBJ2-4; no reliable D call. V lost 1 base and J 0 bases, leaving 5 bases between the germline ends. Germline values: CDR1 SGHRS, CDR2 YFSETQ. The CDR3 is 14 residues long. The DNA of the CDR3 is TGCGCCAGCAGCTTGAGCCTAGCCAAAAACATTCAGTACTTC. Residues: CASSLSLAKNIQYF.

In this sample, this clone turned up a few times. The V and J genes are TRBV7-6 and TRBJ2-7; D is possibly TRBD1 (6 bases). The germline V gene encodes CDR1 SGHVS and CDR2 FNYEAQ. The V gene lost 0 bases and the J gene lost 12 bases, with 15 bases spanning the gap. The CDR3 is 13 residues long. The chain's CDR3 is CASSLASGTSPYF. The CDR3 DNA reads TGTGCCAGCAGCTTAGCTTCGGGGACAAGTCCGTACTTC. Filled out from reference TRBV7-6 and TRBJ2-7, the complete variable domain reads GAGVSQSPRYKVTKRGQDVALRCDPISGHVSLYWYRQALGQGPEFLTYFNYEAQQDKSGLPNDRFSAERPEGSISTLTIQRTEQRDSAMYRCASSLASGTSPYFGPGTRLTVT.

In DNA, the CDR3 is TGTGCCAGCAGTGAACGGGATAATTACGAGCAGTACTTC. It encodes CASSERDNYEQYF. The chain uses TRBV6-1 and TRBJ2-7; possible D gene TRBD2, 5 bases. V shed 2 bases and J shed 4 bases, with 9 bases lying between them. This CDR3 comprises 13 residues. The germline V gene encodes CDR1 MNHNS and CDR2 SASEGT.

The CDR3 here is CASSPTGDGGYTF. CDR3 nucleotides: TGTGCCAGCAGCCCGACAGGGGACGGTGGCTACACCTTC. This chain joins TRBV7-9 and TRBJ1-2, with 8 bases matching TRBD1. J was trimmed by 7 bases and V by 5 bases; bases with no gene match: 6. The CDR3 totals 13 residues. The germline V gene has CDR1 SEHNR and CDR2 FQNEAQ (reference sequence).

This clone was counted only a few times. V and J are TRBV5-6 and TRBJ2-1, with TRBD2 as a possible D gene (6 bases). Germline V gene lookup returns CDR1 SGHDT and CDR2 YYEEEE. Trimming pared 3 bases from V and 0 bases from J, leaving 22 bases between. The CDR3 has 19 residues. CDR3 loop: CASSSPTVVGGDSYNEQFF. In DNA, the CDR3 is TGTGCCAGCAGCTCCCCCACGGTGGTAGGAGGGGACTCCTACAATGAGCAGTTCTTC.

This clone appeared a few times. This chain joins TRBV5-6 and TRBJ2-7; no reliable D call. CDR1 SGHDT and CDR2 YYEEEE come from the germline V gene. This CDR3 has 13 amino acids. V dropped 6 bases and J dropped 7 bases, with 17 bases sitting between them. The CDR3 region is CASTPHRLGEQYF. The CDR3 DNA follows: TGTGCCAGCACCCCCCACAGATTAGGGGAGCAGTACTTC. The complete variable domain, with remaining parts taken from reference TRBV5-6 and TRBJ2-7, reads DAGVTQSPTHLIKTRGQQVTLRCSPKSGHDTVSWYQQALGQGPQFIFQYYEEEERQRGNFPDRFSGHQFPNYSSELNVNALLLGDSALYLCASTPHRLGEQYFGPGTRLTVT.

This rearrangement joins TRBV2 to TRBJ1-2; D uncertain. Germline CDR1 SNHLY, CDR2 FYNNEI. V lost 3 bases to trimming and J lost 2 bases, with 7 bases between them. The CDR3 consists of 13 residues. CDR3 protein: CASSDSGNYGYTF. DNA for the CDR3: TGTGCCAGCAGTGATTCGGGGAACTATGGCTACACCTTC. Filled out from reference TRBV2 and TRBJ1-2, the complete variable domain reads EPEVTQTPSHQVTQMGQEVILRCVPISNHLYFYWYRQILGQKVEFLVSFYNNEISEKSEIFDDQFSVERPDGSNFTLKIRSTKLEDSAMYFCASSDSGNYGYTFGSGTRLTVV.

Concerning this clone itself: Additional DNA sequences in this sample encode the identical CDR3. The chain links TRBV27 to TRBJ2-7; D unclear. The CDR3 covers 11 residues. V dropped 5 bases and J dropped 4 bases, with 6 bases sitting between them. The germline V gene has CDR1 MNHEY and CDR2 SMNVEV (reference sequence). The CDR3 coding sequence is TGTGCCAGCAGTACGCTGTACGAGCAGTACTTC. Translation: CASSTLYEQYF.